The 9 T cell receptor beta chains listed next were all sequenced from one sample in a study of blood T cell repertoires in COVID-19. Assay used: immunoSEQ multiplex PCR; TCRdb lists only in-frame clones, some missing. The table shows about 45,000 clones, with about 89% occurring only once. The sequenced sample consisted of peripheral blood. These receptors all come from a human donor in a cohort sampled during active COVID-19.

The V call is TRBV5-1, the J call TRBJ1-1; 8 nucleotides match TRBD1. Per germline, CDR1 SGHRS and CDR2 YFSETQ. The CDR3 loop spans 15 amino acids. J gave up 9 bases and V 2 bases, and 12 bases lay outside the gene matches. CDR3 nucleotides: TGCGCCAGCAGCTTAGGGACAGGAGAGACTCCGAAAGCTTTCTTT. The encoded protein is CASSLGTGETPKAFF.

This clone has a single count. The chain links TRBV5-5 to TRBJ1-5; 7 bases align to TRBD1. The CDR3 extends over 15 amino acids. In germline, CDR1 is SGHKS, CDR2 YYEKEE (reference sequence). Trimming took 4 bases from V and 5 from J; bases not matched to a gene: 9. This CDR3 is CASSRTGDSDQPQHF. The CDR3 DNA follows: TGTGCCAGCAGCCGCACAGGGGATTCGGATCAGCCCCAGCATTTT.

J is TRBJ1-1 and V is TRBV19; D may be TRBD1 (6 bases). The CDR3 is 16 amino acids. Trimming took 3 bases from V and 6 from J, leaving 20 bases between them. Germline V lookup: CDR1 LNHDA, CDR2 SQIVND (reference sequence). The CDR3 nucleotides read TGTGCCAGTAGTATTAGACTTACAGGGCCCGCGGCTGAAGCTTTCTTT. Its translation: CASSIRLTGPAAEAFF. The full variable domain, completed using reference TRBV19 and TRBJ1-1, is DGGITQSPKYLFRKEGQNVTLSCEQNLNHDAMYWYRQDPGQGLRLIYYSQIVNDFQKGDIAEGYSVSREKKESFPLTVTSAQKNPTAFYLCASSIRLTGPAAEAFFGQGTRLTVV.

The chain joins TRBV7-2 to TRBJ2-7, with D perhaps matching TRBD2 (6 bases). The CDR3 is 14 amino acids. The germline gives CDR1 SGHTA, CDR2 FQGNSA. Trimming pared 0 bases from V and 2 bases from J, leaving 8 bases between. The CDR3 is CASSLALAAYEQYF. The CDR3, as DNA: TGTGCCAGCAGCTTAGCACTAGCTGCCTACGAGCAGTACTTC.

The rearrangement joins TRBV11-2 to TRBJ1-6; 9 nucleotides line up with TRBD1. The junction had 15 bases not matched to a gene; V was cut back by 5 bases and J by 10 bases. The CDR3 is 17 amino acids. Germline V gene data show CDR1 as SGHAT and CDR2 as FQNNGV. CDR3 protein: CASSPRKLGQGRSPLHF. CDR3 nucleotides: TGTGCCAGCAGCCCAAGAAAGCTTGGACAGGGGAGGTCACCCCTCCACTTT.

CDR3 in amino acids: CASSYPGGDTQYF. The CDR3 DNA sequence: TGTGCCAGCAGTTACCCGGGGGGTGATACGCAGTATTTT. This chain uses TRBV6-5 with TRBJ2-3, with 7 bases matching TRBD2. Germline V gives CDR1 MNHEY, CDR2 SVGAGI. CDR3 length: 13 residues. V shed 2 bases, J shed 6 bases, and the junction held 2 bases outside the gene matches.

The chain is built from TRBV19 and TRBJ1-4; D gene uncertain. V was clipped by 2 bases and J by 7 bases, with 11 bases between them. Looked up from germline, CDR1 is LNHDA and CDR2 is SQIVND (reference sequence). The CDR3 length is 14 residues. The CDR3 spells CASSILITGEKLFF. The CDR3 bases are TGTGCCAGTAGTATACTCATTACGGGTGAAAAACTGTTTTTT. The full variable domain, its missing parts supplied by reference TRBV19 and TRBJ1-4, is DGGITQSPKYLFRKEGQNVTLSCEQNLNHDAMYWYRQDPGQGLRLIYYSQIVNDFQKGDIAEGYSVSREKKESFPLTVTSAQKNPTAFYLCASSILITGEKLFFGSGTQLSVL.

The V gene is TRBV5-6, the J gene TRBJ2-7; D is ambiguous. Looked up from germline, CDR1 is SGHDT and CDR2 is YYEEEE. Trimming took off 0 bases at V and 3 bases at J, with 4 bases between the two ends. This CDR3 region has 12 residues. CDR3 residues: CASSLASYEQYF. The CDR3 bases are TGTGCCAGCAGCTTGGCCAGCTACGAGCAGTACTTC.

The rearrangement joins TRBV6-5 to TRBJ2-7; D perhaps matches TRBD2 (5 bases). Germline V lookup: CDR1 MNHEY, CDR2 SVGAGI. V shed 5 bases and J shed 0 bases, with 11 bases lying between them. The CDR3 extends over 14 amino acids. In DNA form, the CDR3 reads TGTGCCAGCAGTAGGACTCCTTACTCCTACGAGCAGTACTTC. Translating gives CASSRTPYSYEQYF.